The rows below give T cell receptor beta chains drawn from one sample of a study of CD8 T cells in Susac syndrome. TCRdb redid the calling of the immunoSEQ multiplex PCR reads with MiXCR, one entry per CDR3 protein. The profile shows 200,000 to 300,000 distinct CDR3 sequences, less than 96% of them singletons. The sample was CD4+ T cells from PBMCs. All receptors come from a human donor with Susac syndrome. CDR3s include the opening cysteine and the closing phenylalanine or tryptophan. The order of the fields is clone size, V gene, D gene, J gene, CDR3 protein, CDR3 DNA. The D gene is left open where the match is weak. Part of the rows lack a size; the others show once, few, many or a class for expanded clones.

NA	TRBV12-3/TRBV12-4	NA	TRBJ1-5	CASSAIHGGQPQHF	TGTGCCAGCAGTGCGATCCATGGGGGTCAGCCCCAGCATTTT
NA	TRBV15	TRBD2	TRBJ2-3	CATSLKWAGVDTQYF	TGTGCCACCAGCCTTAAATGGGCGGGAGTAGATACGCAGTATTTT
once	TRBV25-1	NA	TRBJ2-5	CASTLGAVETQYF	TGTGCCAGCACTTTGGGGGCTGTGGAGACCCAGTACTTC
NA	TRBV11-2	NA	TRBJ2-5	CASSLVVNQETQYF	TGTGCCAGCAGCTTAGTTGTCAACCAAGAGACCCAGTACTTC
NA	TRBV20-1	NA	TRBJ2-5	CSANFLAQETQYF	TGCAGTGCTAATTTCCTAGCTCAAGAGACCCAGTACTTC
NA	TRBV12-3/TRBV12-4	NA	TRBJ2-2	CASSLGRNTGELFF	TGTGCCAGCAGTTTAGGCCGGAACACCGGGGAGCTGTTTTTT
NA	TRBV6-6	TRBD1	TRBJ2-5	CATRTDRGGETQYF	TGTGCCACCCGGACGGACAGGGGGGGAGAGACCCAGTACTTC
NA	TRBV15	TRBD1	TRBJ1-1	CATSRLGTALTEAFF	TGTGCCACCAGCAGACTAGGGACAGCACTTACTGAAGCTTTCTTT
NA	TRBV7-7	NA	TRBJ1-4	CASSLQLNEKLFF	TGTGCTAGCAGCTTACAACTTAATGAAAAACTGTTTTTT
NA	TRBV20-1	NA	TRBJ2-7	CSARAQRSYEQYF	TGCAGTGCTAGAGCGCAGCGGTCCTACGAGCAGTACTTC
NA	TRBV20-1	NA	TRBJ2-3	CSARDQGLGDTQYF	TGCAGTGCTAGAGATCAGGGTCTGGGAGATACGCAGTATTTT
NA	TRBV29-1	NA	TRBJ2-1	CSVEVDLLIDEQFF	TGCAGCGTTGAAGTGGACCTGCTTATCGACGAGCAGTTCTTC
NA	TRBV18	NA	TRBJ2-1	CASSSRGEQFF	TGTGCCAGCTCGTCGAGGGGGGAGCAGTTCTTC
NA	TRBV28	NA	TRBJ2-7	CASSLYSVTGRRYEQYF	TGTGCCAGCAGTTTATATTCGGTGACAGGGAGGCGGTACGAGCAGTACTTC
NA	TRBV15	NA	TRBJ2-4	CATSRAAQNIQYF	TGTGCCACCAGCAGAGCCGCACAGAACATTCAGTACTTC
NA	TRBV12-3/TRBV12-4	NA	TRBJ1-2	CASSGGPSYGYTF	TGTGCCAGCAGTGGCGGACCATCTTATGGCTACACCTTC
NA	TRBV6-5	NA	TRBJ2-1	CASSSVPYNEQFF	TGTGCCAGCTCTAGCGTTCCCTACAATGAGCAGTTCTTC
NA	TRBV12-5	NA	TRBJ1-1	CASGAMGPVTEAFF	TGTGCTAGTGGCGCCATGGGACCTGTCACTGAAGCTTTCTTT
NA	TRBV20-1	NA	TRBJ2-5	CSASLLANQETQYF	TGCAGTGCTAGCCTCCTAGCGAACCAAGAGACCCAGTACTTC
NA	TRBV12-3/TRBV12-4	NA	TRBJ2-3	CASSFPVRGGDTQYF	TGTGCCAGCAGTTTTCCGGTCCGGGGAGGAGATACGCAGTATTTT
NA	TRBV30	NA	TRBJ1-1	CAWMGRGLNTEAFF	TGTGCCTGGATGGGGAGGGGGTTGAACACTGAAGCTTTCTTT
NA	TRBV3-1	NA	TRBJ2-1	CASSQVQGRVVSNEQFF	TGTGCCAGCAGCCAAGTTCAGGGGCGCGTTGTTAGCAATGAGCAGTTCTTC
NA	TRBV5-1	TRBD2	TRBJ2-5	CASSHGRAKETQYF	TGCGCCAGCAGCCACGGGAGGGCCAAAGAGACCCAGTACTTC
NA	TRBV5-1	NA	TRBJ2-7	CASSLLADGPYEQYF	TGCGCCAGCAGCTTGTTGGCGGACGGGCCCTACGAGCAGTACTTC
NA	TRBV20-1	TRBD2	TRBJ2-3	CSARGAREVSTQYF	TGCAGTGCTAGAGGGGCGCGGGAGGTATCTACGCAGTATTTT
NA	TRBV29-1	NA	TRBJ2-2	CSVDRGRNTGELFF	TGCAGCGTTGACCGAGGGCGGAACACCGGGGAGCTGTTTTTT
NA	TRBV3-1	NA	TRBJ2-1	CASAGRSYNEQFF	TGTGCCAGCGCCGGTCGTTCCTACAATGAGCAGTTCTTC
NA	TRBV5-4	TRBD1	TRBJ2-1	CASSSRDRGWNEQFF	TGTGCCAGCAGCTCTCGGGACAGGGGGTGGAATGAGCAGTTCTTC
NA	TRBV20-1	NA	TRBJ2-1	CSANDRLGRNEQFF	TGCAGTGCTAACGACAGGCTGGGACGCAATGAGCAGTTCTTC
NA	TRBV7-9	NA	TRBJ2-3	CASRPGADTQYF	TGTGCCAGCAGACCAGGTGCAGATACGCAGTATTTT
few	TRBV18	NA	TRBJ2-5	CASSPGGRETQYF	TGTGCCAGCTCACCAGGGGGCCGAGAGACCCAGTACTTC
NA	TRBV20-1	NA	TRBJ2-5	CSARDDRIETQYF	TGCAGTGCTAGAGACGACAGGATAGAGACCCAGTACTTC
once	TRBV2	NA	TRBJ2-3	CASTPLGVITDTQYF	TGTGCCAGCACCCCCCTCGGGGTGATCACAGATACGCAGTATTTT
NA	TRBV20-1	NA	TRBJ1-5	CSASHNRGTNQPQHF	TGCAGTGCTAGCCATAACCGGGGTACTAATCAGCCCCAGCATTTT
few	TRBV12-3/TRBV12-4	TRBD1	TRBJ2-7	CASSPRQGSYEQYF	TGTGCCAGCAGTCCCAGACAGGGGTCCTACGAGCAGTACTTC
NA	TRBV18	NA	TRBJ2-7	CASSSGSVGEQYF	TGTGCCAGCTCATCAGGAAGTGTCGGCGAGCAGTACTTC
NA	TRBV29-1	TRBD1	TRBJ1-2	CSVEGPGQKGYTF	TGCAGCGTTGAGGGGCCGGGACAGAAAGGCTACACCTTC
NA	TRBV5-1	TRBD2	TRBJ2-2	CASSLSLAVSGELFF	TGCGCCAGCAGCTTGAGTCTAGCGGTATCCGGGGAGCTGTTTTTT
NA	TRBV28	NA	TRBJ1-5	CASGLMRAQHF	TGTGCCAGCGGATTAATGAGGGCCCAGCATTTT
NA	TRBV7-9	NA	TRBJ1-5	CASSPTGWQPQHF	TGTGCCAGCAGCCCGACGGGTTGGCAGCCCCAGCATTTT
NA	TRBV29-1	NA	TRBJ2-2	CSGVNTGELFF	TGCAGCGGAGTCAACACCGGGGAGCTGTTTTTT
NA	TRBV9	TRBD2	TRBJ2-7	CASSPGTSGHYEQYF	TGTGCCAGCAGCCCCGGGACTAGCGGGCACTACGAGCAGTACTTC
NA	TRBV20-1	NA	TRBJ1-5	CSATTGYADQPQHF	TGCAGTGCAACAACAGGGTACGCGGATCAGCCCCAGCATTTT
NA	TRBV28	NA	TRBJ1-4	CASSKRQSPPRRHNEKLFF	TGTGCCAGCAGCAAAAGACAGTCACCACCCCGGCGCCATAATGAAAAACTGTTTTTT
NA	TRBV5-6	NA	TRBJ2-7	CASSLSGHRSYEQYF	TGTGCCAGCAGCTTGTCCGGGCACCGTTCCTACGAGCAGTACTTC
NA	TRBV6-5	NA	TRBJ1-1	CASSYSRRGPFTEAFF	TGTGCCAGCAGTTACTCGAGACGAGGTCCGTTCACTGAAGCTTTCTTT
NA	TRBV18	NA	TRBJ1-5	CASSLRDTDQPQHF	TGTGCCAGCTCACTTCGGGACACAGATCAGCCCCAGCATTTT
NA	TRBV19	NA	TRBJ2-5	CASTRATGTIQYF	TGTGCCAGTACCAGGGCGACAGGAACGATCCAGTACTTC
NA	TRBV5-1	TRBD2	TRBJ2-3	CASSLDLAGGPIDTQYF	TGCGCCAGCAGCTTGGATCTAGCGGGAGGGCCGATAGATACGCAGTATTTT
few	TRBV27	NA	TRBJ2-5	CASSLRLQETQYF	TGTGCCAGCAGTTTGCGGCTACAAGAGACCCAGTACTTC
NA	TRBV20-1	NA	TRBJ2-6	CSARDVRAWAGANVLTF	TGCAGTGCTAGAGATGTCAGGGCCTGGGCTGGGGCCAACGTCCTGACTTTC
NA	TRBV7-9	NA	TRBJ1-4	CASGLVYGEKLFF	TGTGCCAGCGGATTAGTATACGGTGAAAAACTGTTTTTT